This TCR beta chain was profiled in a study of OX40 agonist ivuxolimab in advanced cancers. Generated by immunoSEQ multiplex PCR, the TCRdb table keeps only in-frame clones and is missing some. Among approximately 70,000 clones, more than 85% were seen once, and the ten largest hold more than 0.85%. The CDR3 covers 14 residues. Germline CDR1 SGHAT, CDR2 FQNNGV. Between the trimmed V and J ends, which lost 4 bases and 8 bases, there was a span of 15 bases. Source: CD4+ or CD8+ T cells sorted from blood, taken in a trial of the OX40 agonist ivuxolimab. The clonotype comes from an adult with an advanced solid tumor such as melanoma, head and neck, liver or kidney cancer. V and J are TRBV11-2 and TRBJ2-4; perhaps TRBD2 as D (6 bases). CDR3 in amino acids: CASSSAGTADIQYF. Here the CDR3 DNA reads TGTGCCAGCAGCTCTGCCGGGACTGCGGACATTCAGTACTTC.